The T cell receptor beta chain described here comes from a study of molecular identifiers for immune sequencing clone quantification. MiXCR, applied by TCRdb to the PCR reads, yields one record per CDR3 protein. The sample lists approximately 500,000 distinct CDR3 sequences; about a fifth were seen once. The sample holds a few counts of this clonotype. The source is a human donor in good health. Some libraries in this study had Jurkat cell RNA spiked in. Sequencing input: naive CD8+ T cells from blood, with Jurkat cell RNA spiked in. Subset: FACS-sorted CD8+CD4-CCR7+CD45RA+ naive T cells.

In DNA form, the CDR3 reads TGTGCCAGCAGTCCGAGACCGGGACAGGGGGCTCTGTCCTACGAGCAGTACTTC. Translation: CASSPRPGQGALSYEQYF. The J gene is TRBJ2-7, the V gene TRBV12-3 or TRBV12-4; 12 nucleotides line up with TRBD1. The CDR3 contains 18 residues. V gave up 5 bases and J gave up 1 base; unmatched junction bases: 12.